Below, one T cell receptor beta chain is given with its context. Its antigen remains unknown. Study results and limitations: In terms of TCR gene usage, tumor memory CD4+ T cells clustered together with blood and lymph node memory CD4+ cells, as well as with lymph node naive CD4+ cells.

V lost 1 base and J lost 4; bases outside the gene matches: 4. The CDR3 runs 15 residues. Germline CDR1 SGHTA, CDR2 FQGTGA. Via MiXCR, TCRdb re-called the 5' RACE reads, giving one row per CDR3 protein. The table lists about 8,300 distinct CDR3 sequences, approximately 52% of them singletons. The receptor was derived from a female donor with breast cancer. The J gene is TRBJ1-5, the V gene TRBV7-3, with TRBD1 identical over 7 bases. The sequenced material came from memory CD4+ T cells sorted from a lymph node. Subset described: memory CD4+ T cells, CD4+CD45RO+CD25-. CDR3 in amino acids: CASSLKGAWNQPQHF. CDR3 nucleotide sequence: TGTGCCAGCAGCTTAAAGGGGGCCTGGAATCAGCCCCAGCATTTT.